The T cell receptor beta chain under discussion was sequenced for a study of T cell responses to AZD1222 COVID-19 vaccine. Study results and limitations: Clonal diversity was possibly underestimated; the donors were predominantly white British and more often female. Only six people who got AZD1222 tested seropositive at baseline.

As for this clone: Its antigen remains unidentified.

J was trimmed by 7 bases and V by 7 bases; bases with no gene match: 11. The CDR3 sequence is 14 residues long. Germline V CDR1 and CDR2: SGHVS, FNYEAQ. Method: immunoSEQ multiplex PCR; TCRdb's copy keeps in-frame clones and lacks some. The sample has about 110,000 clones; approximately 90% are singletons. The source of this sequence is an adult in good health. The chain carries TRBV7-6 and TRBJ2-7; 9 bases agree with TRBD1. The specimen was peripheral blood, collected on day 0 of MenACWY control vaccination. The CDR3 DNA is TGTGCCAGCACCCCCGGGACAGGGTCAGGAGAGCAGTACTTC. Amino acids: CASTPGTGSGEQYF.